The subject of this entry is one T cell receptor (beta chain). The target antigen is unknown. Two oligonucleotides, mixed equimolar, formed the beta constant-region primer covering TRBC1 and TRBC2. Four rounds of PCR amplified the ligated cDNA using nested alpha and beta constant-region primers plus SP2. TCRdb re-analysed the UMI-ligation and nested PCR reads in MiXCR, keeping a single row per CDR3 protein. The sample holds more than 100,000 distinct CDR3 sequences; roughly 36% are singletons and the top ten take about 0.85%. This specimen comes from a study of naive and memory T cell subsets. Overall study findings and caveats: Over 85% of naive TCR sequences appeared only once, unlike memory subsets.

The sequenced sample consisted of central memory CD4+ T cells from blood. This receptor was identified in a human donor in good health.

CDR3 in amino acids: CASSSQTTATSYEQYF. The CDR3 DNA sequence: TGCGCCAGCAGCTCACAAACGACAGCTACCTCCTACGAGCAGTACTTC. The chain couples TRBV5-1 to TRBJ2-7, with D maybe TRBD1 (5 bases). V was shortened by 3 bases and J by 0 bases, with 16 bases between the two germline ends. Germline V gene lookup returns CDR1 SGHRS and CDR2 YFSETQ. The CDR3 extends over 16 amino acids.